The 13 T cell receptor beta chains presented below share a single source sample, sequenced in a study of shared clonotypes between healthy human individuals. Method: immunoSEQ multiplex PCR; TCRdb's copy keeps in-frame clones and lacks some. The profile shows a few hundred thousand clones, roughly 87% of them singletons. Specimen: memory CD8+ T cells sorted from blood. The subset denotes: CD45RO+ cells pooled with CCR7-negative TemRA cells. All receptors come from a man aged 18 to 29 in good health.

V usage is TRBV29-1 and J usage is TRBJ2-6, with no clear D. The V end was cut by 3 bases, the J end by 0 bases, with 0 bases between. This CDR3 region has 12 residues. CDR1 is SQVTM and CDR2 is ANQGSEA in the germline V gene. The CDR3 is CSVDSGANVLTF. CDR3 nucleotide sequence: TGCAGCGTTGACTCTGGGGCCAACGTCCTGACTTTC.

The V gene is TRBV4-1, the J gene TRBJ2-3, with no clear D. Trimming shortened V by 0 bases and J by 3 bases, and 13 bases separated the two germline ends. In germline, CDR1 is MGHRA, CDR2 YSYEKL. CDR3 size: 16 residues. The CDR3 spells CASSQEGSFGTDTQYF. As DNA, the CDR3 is TGCGCCAGCAGCCAAGAGGGTAGCTTTGGTACAGATACGCAGTATTTT.

The V gene is TRBV11-2, the J gene TRBJ2-7, with D perhaps TRBD1 (6 bases). V lost 1 base, J lost 3 bases, and 13 bases lay in between. Germline assignment: CDR1 SGHAT and CDR2 FQNNGV. This CDR3 is 15 amino acids long. The CDR3 region is CASSLGAGESYEQYF. The CDR3 region has the DNA TGTGCCAGCAGCTTAGGGGCAGGGGAAAGCTACGAGCAGTACTTC.

This chain uses TRBV30 with TRBJ2-7; TRBD1 is a possible D gene (5 bases). V lost 5 bases and J 6 bases, leaving 11 bases between the germline ends. CDR1 and CDR2 from the germline V gene are GTSNPN and SVGIG (reference sequence). There are 11 residues in the CDR3. CDR3 region: CAWVQGSEQYF. CDR3 in DNA: TGTGCCTGGGTGCAGGGTTCCGAGCAGTACTTC. The variable domain in full, with the rest retrieved from reference TRBV30 and TRBJ2-7, is SQTIHQWPATLVQPVGSPLSLECTVEGTSNPNLYWYRQAAGRGLQLLFYSVGIGQISSEVPQNLSASRPQDRQFILSSKKLLLSDSGFYLCAWVQGSEQYFGPGTRLTVT.

The rearrangement joins TRBV4-3 to TRBJ2-3; D is perhaps TRBD1 (5 bases). Per the germline V gene, CDR1 is LGHNA and CDR2 is YSLEER. The CDR3 is made up of 15 amino acids. The V end lost 1 base, the J end lost 3 bases, and 11 bases lay between the germline ends. The CDR3 loop is CASSQVVRVTDTQYF. CDR3 in DNA: TGCGCCAGCAGCCAAGTCGTCAGGGTGACAGATACGCAGTATTTT.

The chain has TRBV27 and TRBJ2-1, with TRBD2 matching 7 bases. Germline V gene lookup returns CDR1 MNHEY and CDR2 SMNVEV (reference sequence). The V gene end was trimmed by 2 bases and the J gene end by 7 bases; junction bases not matched to a gene: 8. The CDR3 contains 15 residues. The CDR3 loop is CASSLVGAGVNEQFF. The CDR3 nucleotides read TGTGCCAGCAGTTTAGTCGGGGCGGGGGTGAATGAGCAGTTCTTC.

The V and J genes are TRBV11-2 and TRBJ2-3, with TRBD1 matching over 10 bases. The ends lost 3 bases at V and 6 bases at J; junction bases unmatched: 6. The CDR3 totals 15 residues. Germline V gives CDR1 SGHAT, CDR2 FQNNGV. CDR3 DNA sequence: TGTGCCAGCAGCTTCAGGGGACAGGGGATTGATACGCAGTATTTT. It is translated as CASSFRGQGIDTQYF.

The chain employs TRBV5-1 and TRBJ1-1; TRBD1 agrees at 7 bases. CDR1 SGHRS and CDR2 YFSETQ come from the germline V gene. The trim removed 7 bases at V and 6 bases at J, leaving 9 bases unmatched. This CDR3 spans 13 amino acids. CDR3 amino acids: CASRFKGAAEAFF. The CDR3 DNA reads as TGCGCCAGCCGGTTTAAGGGGGCGGCTGAAGCTTTCTTT.

V and J are TRBV4-1 and TRBJ2-5, with a weak D call TRBD2 (5 bases). V dropped 3 bases and J dropped 1 base, with 9 bases sitting between them. This CDR3 has 14 residues. Germline lookup yields CDR1 MGHRA and CDR2 YSYEKL. CDR3 nucleotides: TGCGCCAGCAGCCATGTGGGAGTCCAAGAGACCCAGTACTTC. Translating it yields CASSHVGVQETQYF.

The gene calls are TRBV5-6 and TRBJ2-1; a possible D gene is TRBD1 (6 bases). The CDR3 is made up of 17 amino acids. CDR1 is SGHDT, CDR2 YYEEEE, per germline. V lost 2 bases, J lost 0 bases, and 15 bases lay in between. The CDR3 coding sequence is TGTGCCAGCAGCTTAATTATGACAGGAGCCTCCTACAATGAGCAGTTCTTC. Translation: CASSLIMTGASYNEQFF.

The chain joins TRBV4-1 to TRBJ2-7; D perhaps matches TRBD1 (6 bases). This CDR3 is built from 17 residues. V dropped 3 bases and J dropped 4 bases, with 22 bases sitting between them. The V gene's germline CDR1 is MGHRA and CDR2 YSYEKL. Here the CDR3 reads CASSHRTVPFPGYEQYF. The CDR3 coding sequence is TGCGCCAGCAGCCACCGGACAGTTCCCTTTCCTGGGTACGAGCAGTACTTC.

This chain uses TRBV7-8 with TRBJ2-2; 7 bases agree with TRBD1. Germline CDR1 and CDR2: SGHVS and FQNEAQ. This CDR3 has 15 amino acids. V dropped 4 bases and J dropped 0; count of bases not matched to a gene: 2. CDR3 nucleotides: TGTGCCAGCAGCTCCGGGACAGCGAACACCGGGGAGCTGTTTTTT. Its translation: CASSSGTANTGELFF.

J is TRBJ2-2 and V is TRBV19; D gene unclear. The V gene's germline CDR1 is LNHDA and CDR2 SQIVND (reference sequence). CDR3 size: 12 residues. V was pared by 5 bases and J by 7 bases, with 8 bases between. The CDR3 nucleotides read TGTGCCAGTAGTCATGTCGGCGGGGAGCTGTTTTTT. This translates into CASSHVGGELFF.